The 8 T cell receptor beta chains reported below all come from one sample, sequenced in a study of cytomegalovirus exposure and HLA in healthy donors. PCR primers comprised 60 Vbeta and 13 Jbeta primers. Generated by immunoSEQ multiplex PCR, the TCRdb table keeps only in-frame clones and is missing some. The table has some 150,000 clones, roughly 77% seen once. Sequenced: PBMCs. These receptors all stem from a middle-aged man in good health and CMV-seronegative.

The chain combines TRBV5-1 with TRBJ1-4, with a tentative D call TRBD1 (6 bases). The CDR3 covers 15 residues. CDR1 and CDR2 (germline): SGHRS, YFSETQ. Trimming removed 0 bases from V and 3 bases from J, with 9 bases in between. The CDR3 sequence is CASSLVPGANEKLFF. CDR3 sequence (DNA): TGCGCCAGCAGCTTGGTCCCAGGGGCTAATGAAAAACTGTTTTTT. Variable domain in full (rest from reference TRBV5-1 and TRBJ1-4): KAGVTQTPRYLIKTRGQQVTLSCSPISGHRSVSWYQQTPGQGLQFLFEYFSETQRNKGNFPGRFSGRQFSNSRSEMNVSTLELGDSALYLCASSLVPGANEKLFFGSGTQLSVL.

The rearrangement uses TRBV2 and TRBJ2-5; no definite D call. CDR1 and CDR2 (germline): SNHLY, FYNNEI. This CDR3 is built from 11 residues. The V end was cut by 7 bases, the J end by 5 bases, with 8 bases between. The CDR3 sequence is CASNTRETQYF. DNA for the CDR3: TGTGCCAGCAATACCCGGGAGACCCAGTACTTC.

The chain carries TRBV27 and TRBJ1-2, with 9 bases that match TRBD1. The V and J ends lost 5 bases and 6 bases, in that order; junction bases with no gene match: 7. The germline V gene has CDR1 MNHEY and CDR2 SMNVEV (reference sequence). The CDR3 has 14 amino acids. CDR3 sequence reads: CASSPGDRVNGYTF. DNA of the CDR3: TGTGCCAGCAGTCCTGGGGACAGGGTAAATGGCTACACCTTC.

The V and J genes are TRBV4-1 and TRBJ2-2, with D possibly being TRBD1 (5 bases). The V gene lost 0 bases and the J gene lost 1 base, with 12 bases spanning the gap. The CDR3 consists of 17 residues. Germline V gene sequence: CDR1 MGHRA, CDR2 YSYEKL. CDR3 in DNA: TGCGCCAGCAGCCAAGATAGGGCAGGGAAGAACACCGGGGAGCTGTTTTTT. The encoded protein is CASSQDRAGKNTGELFF.

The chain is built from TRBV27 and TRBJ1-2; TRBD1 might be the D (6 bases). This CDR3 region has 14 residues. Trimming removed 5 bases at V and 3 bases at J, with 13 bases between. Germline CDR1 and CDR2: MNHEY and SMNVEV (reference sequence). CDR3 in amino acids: CASSHGQRHYGYTF. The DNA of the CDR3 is TGTGCCAGCAGTCACGGACAGCGACACTATGGCTACACCTTC.

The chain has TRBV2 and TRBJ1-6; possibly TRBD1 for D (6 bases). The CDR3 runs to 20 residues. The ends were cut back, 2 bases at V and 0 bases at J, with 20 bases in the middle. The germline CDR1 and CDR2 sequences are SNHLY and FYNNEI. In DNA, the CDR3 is TGTGCCAGCAGTGAATCCCGGGACACTTGGCTTAGCTCCTATAATTCACCCCTCCACTTT. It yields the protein CASSESRDTWLSSYNSPLHF.

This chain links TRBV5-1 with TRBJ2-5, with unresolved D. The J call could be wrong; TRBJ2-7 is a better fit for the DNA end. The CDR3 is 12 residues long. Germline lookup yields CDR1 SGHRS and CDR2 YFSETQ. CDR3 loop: CASSTRLYEQYF. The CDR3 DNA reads TGCGCCAGCAGCACCAGACTCTACGAGCAGTACTTC.

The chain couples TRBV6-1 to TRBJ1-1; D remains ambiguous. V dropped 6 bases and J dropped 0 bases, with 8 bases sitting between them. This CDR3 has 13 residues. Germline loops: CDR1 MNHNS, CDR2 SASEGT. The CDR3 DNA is TGTGCCAGCAGGACATGGATGAACACTGAAGCTTTCTTT. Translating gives CASRTWMNTEAFF.